This T cell receptor (beta chain) was sequenced for a study of shared clonotypes between healthy human individuals (dated by TCRdb to 2020 to 2022). Broadly, across the study: A few men and a couple of women, aged 18 to 49 years, made up the cohort. Libraries were prepared and TCR repertoires were sequenced by different laboratories using diverse techniques, in order to increase sequencing depth and limit assay-specific biases. Per donor, leukapheresis produced somewhere between about 0.8 and 9.5 billion PBMCs. For each donor, CD4 naive and CD4 memory were each given three plates, CD8 naive was given two plates, and CD8 memory was given one plate. The study deeply sequenced blood TCR repertoires of several healthy adults to estimate repertoire size and the extent of clonotype sharing between individuals.

The study at large found these results: Because the study included only a small number of donors, the genetic and exposure-history diversity represented was limited. Rarefaction of sorted-subset datasets indicated incomplete sequencing despite the large sequencing depth. Clonotypes shared by all four sorted-subset donors showed higher generation probabilities than non-shared clonotypes. Larger estimated clonotype richness was generally found for naive subsets than for memory subsets. Sampling was restricted to blood, and TCR repertoires in tissues likely differ from the TCR repertoires found in blood. Pairwise subsampling led to the expectation that sequencing depth would affect the degree of clonotype sharing among donors. About 5% of naive CD4, 3.5% of naive CD8, 2.3% of memory CD4, and more than 0.35% of memory CD8 clonotypes were shared across several donors.

In the case of this clone: The antigen this receptor binds is unknown. There are no base qualities to consult, and no much larger clone falls within one base.

V was cut back by 5 bases and J by 5 bases, leaving a gap of 13 bases between them. As encoded in the germline V gene (reference sequence), CDR1 is WNHNN while CDR2 is SYGVQD. The CDR3, from cysteine to phenylalanine, totals 14 residues. Here the CDR3 DNA is all that survives: 42 bases in frame from base 1. Using the deep immunoSEQ assay, multiplex PCR amplified TCR CDR3 regions from genomic DNA. Genomic DNA extracted from each cell subset was distributed evenly over all wells of several immunoSEQ 96-well plates, and each plate served as one replicate. Each replicate PCR for sorted subsets received around 200 ng genomic DNA, equal to roughly 33,000 T cell genomes. Purified libraries were quantified with a Qubit 3.0 fluorometer, sized on a Bioanalyzer 2100, and re-quantified with the KAPA Library Quantification kit. A separate single-read 150-cycle Illumina NextSeq 550 flow cell was used to sequence each immunoSEQ 96-well plate. The authors' pipeline ran thus. Because the immunoSEQ output held only junctional sequences and lacked quality scores, the filtering could not match the filtering applied to full-length reads. To assign V/J genes and CDR3, sequences were annotated against IMGT germline references using PyIR, a Python wrapper for IgBLAST v1.9. Reads were filtered out if the reads had weak V/J assignments (E-value above 1e-6), no CDR3, stop codons, out-of-frame junctions, or ambiguous translated residues. V3J clonotypes were defined as sequences sharing an identical inferred V gene, J gene, and CDR3 amino acid sequence. Percentage overlap between repertoires was calculated by dividing the number of shared unique clonotypes by the size of the smaller repertoire. Richness of each repertoire was evaluated using RTK rarefaction, the Chao1 estimator, and Recon v2.1 estimates of unobserved clonotypes. For all TCRbeta clonotypes obtained by the gDNA method from four donors, generation probabilities were computed with OLGA. TCRdb carries this immuneACCESS record with in-frame sequences only. Its versions omit some clonotypes, under half of them owing to an unresolved V gene in the studies checked, with the rest unexplained. D and trimming were read from the DNA, whereas the V and J calls and clone size are those reported in that table. For this sample there are about 2 million clones; approximately 94% appear just once. Roughly 1% of the sample goes to the ten largest clones.

For the CD8 naive samples, CD45RO-negative cells were positively selected for CCR7, yielding a CD45RA+CCR7+ population from which TemRA cells were excluded. Healthy HIV-negative adults with no recently reported acute infections or vaccinations were included as donors. Only Caucasian adults living in Nashville, Tennessee, USA were represented among the donors. Blood was obtained by leukapheresis, after which PBMCs were separated by Ficoll-Histopaque density gradient centrifugation and cryopreserved in liquid nitrogen vapor phase. Analytical flow cytometry was used to check the purity and quantity of each magnetically sorted T cell population. From each sorted fraction, genomic DNA was isolated and quantified by UV absorbance on a Nanodrop 2000c.

Sequencing was performed on naive CD8+ T cells sorted from blood. The cell subset or site label on this specimen signifies: CD45RA+CCR7+. This receptor was obtained from a man aged 18 to 30 in good health. The sequence links TRBV10-1 to TRBJ2-1; the D gene could be either TRBD1 or TRBD2, each agreeing at 5 bases. The DNA reads TGCGCCAGCAGTCCCTCGAGGGGAGACAATGAGCAGTTCTTC. Translated, it gives CASSPSRGDNEQFF.